The table lists the clone carrying this TCR beta chain with a few counts. Method: immunoSEQ multiplex PCR; TCRdb's copy keeps in-frame clones and lacks some. Among about 86,000 clones listed, around 89% were seen once. These data come from a study of blood T cell repertoires in COVID-19. The receptor's source is a woman aged 45 to 65 with acute COVID-19. The sequenced material came from PBMCs or T cells enriched from blood (not recorded which).

The CDR3 region is CASRPGTSEHNEQFF. The DNA for the CDR3 is TGCGCCAGCAGACCCGGGACTAGCGAACACAATGAGCAGTTCTTC. The chain carries TRBV5-1 and TRBJ2-1, with 10 bases fitting TRBD2. With 5 bases clipped from V and 5 bases from J, the junction kept 7 bases outside the gene matches. This CDR3 has 15 residues. Germline-derived CDR1 and CDR2 are SGHRS and YFSETQ. The full variable domain, with the rest looked up from reference TRBV5-1 and TRBJ2-1, is KAGVTQTPRYLIKTRGQQVTLSCSPISGHRSVSWYQQTPGQGLQFLFEYFSETQRNKGNFPGRFSGRQFSNSRSEMNVSTLELGDSALYLCASRPGTSEHNEQFFGPGTRLTVL.